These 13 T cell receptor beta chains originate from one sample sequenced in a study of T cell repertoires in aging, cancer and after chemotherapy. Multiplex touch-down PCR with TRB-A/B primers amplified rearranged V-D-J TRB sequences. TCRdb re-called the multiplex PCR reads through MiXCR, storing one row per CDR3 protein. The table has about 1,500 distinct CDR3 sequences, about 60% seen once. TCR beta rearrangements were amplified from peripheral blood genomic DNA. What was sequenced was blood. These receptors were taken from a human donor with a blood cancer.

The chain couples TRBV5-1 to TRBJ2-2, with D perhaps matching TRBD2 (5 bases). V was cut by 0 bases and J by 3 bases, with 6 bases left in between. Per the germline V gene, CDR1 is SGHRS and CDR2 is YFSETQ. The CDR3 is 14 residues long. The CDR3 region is CASSLERDTGELFF. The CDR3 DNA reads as TGCGCCAGCAGCTTGGAGAGGGACACCGGGGAGCTGTTTTTT.

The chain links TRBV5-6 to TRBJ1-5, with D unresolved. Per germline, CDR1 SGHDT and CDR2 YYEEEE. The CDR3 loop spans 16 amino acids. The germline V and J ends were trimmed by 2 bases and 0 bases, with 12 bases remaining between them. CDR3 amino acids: CASSFTDGVSNQPQHF. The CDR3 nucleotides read TGTGCCAGCAGCTTCACGGACGGGGTTAGCAATCAGCCCCAGCATTTT.

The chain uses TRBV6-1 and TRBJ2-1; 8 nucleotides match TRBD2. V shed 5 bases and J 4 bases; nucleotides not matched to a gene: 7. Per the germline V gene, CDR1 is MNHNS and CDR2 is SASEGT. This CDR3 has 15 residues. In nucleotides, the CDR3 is TGTGCCAGCAGTCACAGGACTAGCTGGTACAATGAGCAGTTCTTC. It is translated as CASSHRTSWYNEQFF.

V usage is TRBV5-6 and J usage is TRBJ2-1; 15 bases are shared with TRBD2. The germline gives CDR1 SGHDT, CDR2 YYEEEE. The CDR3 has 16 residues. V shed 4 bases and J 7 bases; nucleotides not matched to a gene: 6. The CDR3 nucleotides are TGTGCCAGCAGCGCGCCGGGACTAGCGGGGGGAAATGAGCAGTTCTTC. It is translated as CASSAPGLAGGNEQFF.

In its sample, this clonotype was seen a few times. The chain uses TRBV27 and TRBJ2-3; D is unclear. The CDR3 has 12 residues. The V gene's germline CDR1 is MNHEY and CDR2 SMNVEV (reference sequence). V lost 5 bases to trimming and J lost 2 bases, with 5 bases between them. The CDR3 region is CASSPTTDTQYF. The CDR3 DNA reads TGTGCCAGCAGTCCGACCACAGATACGCAGTATTTT.

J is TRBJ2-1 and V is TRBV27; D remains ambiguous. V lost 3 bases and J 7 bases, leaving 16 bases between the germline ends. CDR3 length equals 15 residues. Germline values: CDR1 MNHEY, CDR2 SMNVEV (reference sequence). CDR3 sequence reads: CASSFVMGLGNEQFF. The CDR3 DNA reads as TGTGCCAGCAGTTTCGTTATGGGGTTAGGGAATGAGCAGTTCTTC.

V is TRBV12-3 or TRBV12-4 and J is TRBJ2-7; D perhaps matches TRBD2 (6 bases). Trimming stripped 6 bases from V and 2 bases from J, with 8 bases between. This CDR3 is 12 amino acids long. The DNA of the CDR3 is TGTGCCAGCAGCCGGGGGACCTACGAGCAGTACTTC. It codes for CASSRGTYEQYF.

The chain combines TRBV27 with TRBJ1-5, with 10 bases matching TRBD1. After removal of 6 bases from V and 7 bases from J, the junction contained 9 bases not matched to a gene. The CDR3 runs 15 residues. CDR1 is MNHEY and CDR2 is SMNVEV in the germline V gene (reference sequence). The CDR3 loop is CASSKGQGVSQPQHF. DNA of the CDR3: TGTGCCAGCAGCAAAGGACAGGGGGTCTCCCAGCCCCAGCATTTT.

CDR3 amino acids: CASSFAGDSPLHF. For the CDR3, the DNA is TGTGCCAGCAGCTTTGCAGGGGATTCACCCCTCCACTTT. The chain carries TRBV7-9 and TRBJ1-6, with D maybe TRBD1 (6 bases). The CDR3 totals 13 residues. V was clipped by 3 bases and J by 8 bases, with 8 bases between them. The germline V gene has CDR1 SEHNR and CDR2 FQNEAQ (reference sequence).

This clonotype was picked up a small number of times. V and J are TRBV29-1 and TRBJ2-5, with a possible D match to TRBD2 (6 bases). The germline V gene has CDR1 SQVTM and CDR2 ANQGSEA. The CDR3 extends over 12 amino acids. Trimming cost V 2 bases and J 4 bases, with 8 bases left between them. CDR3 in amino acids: CSVESGGETQYF. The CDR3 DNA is TGCAGCGTTGAATCCGGGGGAGAGACCCAGTACTTC.

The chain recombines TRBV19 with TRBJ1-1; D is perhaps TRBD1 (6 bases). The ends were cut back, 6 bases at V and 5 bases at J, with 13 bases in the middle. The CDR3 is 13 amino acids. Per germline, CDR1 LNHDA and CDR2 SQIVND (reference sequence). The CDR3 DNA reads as TGTGCCAGTAGACTAACAGGGAAGACTGAAGCTTTCTTT. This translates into CASRLTGKTEAFF.

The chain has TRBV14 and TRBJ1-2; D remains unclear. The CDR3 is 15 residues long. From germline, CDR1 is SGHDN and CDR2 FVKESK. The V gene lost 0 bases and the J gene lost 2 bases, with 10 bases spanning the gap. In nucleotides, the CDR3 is TGTGCCAGCAGCCAAGAGGGTATGGTAAACTATGGCTACACCTTC. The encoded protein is CASSQEGMVNYGYTF.

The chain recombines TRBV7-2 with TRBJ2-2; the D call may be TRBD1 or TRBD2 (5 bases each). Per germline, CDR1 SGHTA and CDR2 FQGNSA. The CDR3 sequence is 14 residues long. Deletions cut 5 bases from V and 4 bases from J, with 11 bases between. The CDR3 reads CASSPGTVTGELFF. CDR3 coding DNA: TGTGCCAGCAGCCCGGGGACGGTCACCGGGGAGCTGTTTTTT.